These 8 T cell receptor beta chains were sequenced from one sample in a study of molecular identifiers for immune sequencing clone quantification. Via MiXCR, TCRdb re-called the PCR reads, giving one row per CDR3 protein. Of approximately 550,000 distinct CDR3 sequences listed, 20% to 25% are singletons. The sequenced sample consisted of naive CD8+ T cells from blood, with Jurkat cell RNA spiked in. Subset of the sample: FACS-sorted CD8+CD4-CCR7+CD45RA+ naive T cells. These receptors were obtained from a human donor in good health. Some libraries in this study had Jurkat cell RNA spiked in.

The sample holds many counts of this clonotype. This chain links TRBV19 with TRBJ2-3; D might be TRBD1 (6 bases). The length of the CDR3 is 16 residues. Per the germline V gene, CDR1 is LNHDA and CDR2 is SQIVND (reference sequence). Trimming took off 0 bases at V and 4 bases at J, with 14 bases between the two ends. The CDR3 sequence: CASSIDYAGAADTQYF. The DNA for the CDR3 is TGTGCCAGTAGTATAGATTATGCAGGGGCGGCAGATACGCAGTATTTT.

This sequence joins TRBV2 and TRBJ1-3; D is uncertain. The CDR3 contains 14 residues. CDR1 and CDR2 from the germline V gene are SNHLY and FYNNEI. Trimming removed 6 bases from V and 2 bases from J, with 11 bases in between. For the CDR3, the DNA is TGTGCCAGCAGGACCACAGAGCCTGGAAACACCATATATTTT. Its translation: CASRTTEPGNTIYF.

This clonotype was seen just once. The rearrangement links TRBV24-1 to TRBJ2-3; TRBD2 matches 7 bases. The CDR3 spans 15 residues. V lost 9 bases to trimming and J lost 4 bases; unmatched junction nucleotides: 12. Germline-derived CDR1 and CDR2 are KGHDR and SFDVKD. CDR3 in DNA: TGTGCCACCTCTAGCGGCCCTATCGGCGCAGATACGCAGTATTTT. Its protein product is CATSSGPIGADTQYF.

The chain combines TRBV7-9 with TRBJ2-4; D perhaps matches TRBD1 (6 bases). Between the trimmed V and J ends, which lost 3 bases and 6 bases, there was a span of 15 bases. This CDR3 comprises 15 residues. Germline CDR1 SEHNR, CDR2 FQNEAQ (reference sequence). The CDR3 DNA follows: TGTGCCAGCAGCTTGGCGGTGGGACAAGCAAACATTCAGTACTTC. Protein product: CASSLAVGQANIQYF.

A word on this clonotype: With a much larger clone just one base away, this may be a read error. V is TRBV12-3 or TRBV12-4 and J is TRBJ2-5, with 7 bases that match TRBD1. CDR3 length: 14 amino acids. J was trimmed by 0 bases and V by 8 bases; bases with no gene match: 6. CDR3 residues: CASGDGTDQETQYF. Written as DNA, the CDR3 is TGTGCCAGCGGAGACGGGACAGACCAAGAGACCCAGTACTTC.

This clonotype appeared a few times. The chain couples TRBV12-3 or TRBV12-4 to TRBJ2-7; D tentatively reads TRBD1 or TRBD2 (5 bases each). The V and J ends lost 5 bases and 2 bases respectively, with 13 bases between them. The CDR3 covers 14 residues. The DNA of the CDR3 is TGTGCCAGCAGTCCAACGCCGGGACCCTACGAGCAGTACTTC. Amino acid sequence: CASSPTPGPYEQYF.

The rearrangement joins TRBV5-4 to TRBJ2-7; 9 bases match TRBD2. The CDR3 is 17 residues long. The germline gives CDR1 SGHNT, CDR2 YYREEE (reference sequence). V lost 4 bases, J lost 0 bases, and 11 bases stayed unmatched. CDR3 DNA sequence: TGTGCCAGCAGCCCTTGGAGTCTAGCGGGAATCTCCTACGAGCAGTACTTC. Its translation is CASSPWSLAGISYEQYF.

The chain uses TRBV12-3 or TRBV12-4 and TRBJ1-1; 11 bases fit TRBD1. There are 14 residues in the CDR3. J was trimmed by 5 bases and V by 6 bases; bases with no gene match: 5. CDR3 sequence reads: CASRDRGRGTEAFF. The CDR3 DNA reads TGTGCCAGCAGGGACAGGGGGCGCGGGACTGAAGCTTTCTTT.